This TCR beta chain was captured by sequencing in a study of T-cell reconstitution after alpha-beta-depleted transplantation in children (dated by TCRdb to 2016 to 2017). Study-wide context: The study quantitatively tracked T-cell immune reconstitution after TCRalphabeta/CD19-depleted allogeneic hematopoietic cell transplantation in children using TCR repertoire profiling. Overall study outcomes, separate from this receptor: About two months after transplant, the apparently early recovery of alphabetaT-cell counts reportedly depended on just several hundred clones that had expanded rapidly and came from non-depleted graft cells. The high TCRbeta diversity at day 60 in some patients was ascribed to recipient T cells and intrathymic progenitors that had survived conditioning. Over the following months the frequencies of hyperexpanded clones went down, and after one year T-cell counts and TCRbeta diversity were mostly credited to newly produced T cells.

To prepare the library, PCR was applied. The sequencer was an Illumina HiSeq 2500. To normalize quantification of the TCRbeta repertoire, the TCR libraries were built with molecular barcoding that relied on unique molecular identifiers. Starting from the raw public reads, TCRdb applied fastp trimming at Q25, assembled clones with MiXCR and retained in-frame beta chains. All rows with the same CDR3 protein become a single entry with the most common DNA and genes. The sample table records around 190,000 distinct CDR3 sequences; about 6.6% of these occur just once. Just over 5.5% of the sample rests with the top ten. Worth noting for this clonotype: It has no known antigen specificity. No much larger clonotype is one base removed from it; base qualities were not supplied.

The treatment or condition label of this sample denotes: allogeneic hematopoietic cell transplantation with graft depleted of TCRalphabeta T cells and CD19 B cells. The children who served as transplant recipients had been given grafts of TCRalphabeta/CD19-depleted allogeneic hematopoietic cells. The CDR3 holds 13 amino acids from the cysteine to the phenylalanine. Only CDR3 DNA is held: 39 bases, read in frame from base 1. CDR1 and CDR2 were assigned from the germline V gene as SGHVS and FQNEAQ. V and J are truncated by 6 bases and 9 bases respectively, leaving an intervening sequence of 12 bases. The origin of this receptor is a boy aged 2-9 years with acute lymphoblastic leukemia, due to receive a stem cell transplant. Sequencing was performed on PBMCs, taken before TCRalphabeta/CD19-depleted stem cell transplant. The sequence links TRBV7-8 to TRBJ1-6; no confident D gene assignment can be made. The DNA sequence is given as TGTGCCAGCAGACCCAAGCGCAGTTCACCCCTCCACTTT. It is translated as CASRPKRSSPLHF.